This paragraph reports one T cell receptor (beta chain). The data were taken from a study of shared T cell receptors in the human thymus. TCRdb's copy holds only in-frame clones and misses some; the assay was immunoSEQ multiplex PCR. Among 500,000 to 750,000 clones listed, 88% were seen once. V shed 2 bases and J 7 bases; nucleotides not matched to a gene: 12. Germline values: CDR1 SGHTA, CDR2 FQGNSA. This CDR3 comprises 18 residues. This same sample was also taken into another study, of human thymus T cells.

The sequence came from a boy under three years old with a congenital heart defect. The chain joins TRBV7-2 to TRBJ2-2; 11 nucleotides match TRBD1. The source material was thymocytes. The CDR3 loop reads CASSLMVRDRGKGGELFF. CDR3 coding DNA: TGTGCCAGCAGCTTAATGGTCCGGGACAGGGGGAAGGGCGGGGAGCTGTTTTTT.